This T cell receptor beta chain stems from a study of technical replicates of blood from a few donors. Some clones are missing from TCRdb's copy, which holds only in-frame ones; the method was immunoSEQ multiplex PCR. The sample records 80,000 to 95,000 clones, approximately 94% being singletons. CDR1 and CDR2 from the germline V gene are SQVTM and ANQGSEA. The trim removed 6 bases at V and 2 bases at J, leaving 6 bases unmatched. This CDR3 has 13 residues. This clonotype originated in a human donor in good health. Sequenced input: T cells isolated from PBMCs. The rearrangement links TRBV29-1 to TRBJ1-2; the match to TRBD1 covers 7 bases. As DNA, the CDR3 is TGCAGCGTCGATTTGGACAGGAACTATGGCTACACCTTC. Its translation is CSVDLDRNYGYTF.